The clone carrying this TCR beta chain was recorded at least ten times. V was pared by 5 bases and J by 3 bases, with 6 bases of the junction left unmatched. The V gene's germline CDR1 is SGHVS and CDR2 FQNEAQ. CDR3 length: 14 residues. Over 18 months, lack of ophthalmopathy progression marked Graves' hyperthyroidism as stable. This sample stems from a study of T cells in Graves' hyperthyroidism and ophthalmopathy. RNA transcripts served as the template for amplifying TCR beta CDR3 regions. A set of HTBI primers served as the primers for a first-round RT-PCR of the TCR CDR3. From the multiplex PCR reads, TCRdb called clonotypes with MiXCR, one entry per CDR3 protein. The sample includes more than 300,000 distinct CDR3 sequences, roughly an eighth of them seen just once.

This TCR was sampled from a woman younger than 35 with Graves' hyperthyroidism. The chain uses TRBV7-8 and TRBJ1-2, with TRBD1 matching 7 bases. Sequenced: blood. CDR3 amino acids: CASSPTTGDYGYTF. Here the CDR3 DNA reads TGTGCCAGCAGCCCAACTACAGGGGACTATGGCTACACCTTC. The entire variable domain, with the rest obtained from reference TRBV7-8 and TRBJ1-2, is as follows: GAGVSQSPRYKVAKRGQDVALRCDPISGHVSLFWYQQALGQGPEFLTYFQNEAQLDKSGLPSDRFFAERPEGSVSTLKIQRTQQEDSAVYLCASSPTTGDYGYTFGSGTRLTVV.